This T cell receptor (beta chain) was sequenced in a study of cytomegalovirus exposure and HLA in healthy donors. On this clone: No antigen is known for it.

Broader study findings: The availability of immune exposure information extended only to CMV serostatus.

All the people who gave samples were healthy bone marrow donors. PCR involved 60 Vbeta and 13 Jbeta primers. This table comes from immunoSEQ multiplex PCR, and its TCRdb copy is limited to in-frame clones, with some not included. Found here are under 250,000 clones, 82% of them singletons; the top ten hold about 6.1%. Germline V gives CDR1 SGHDN, CDR2 FVKESK. V trimming: 4 bases; J trimming: 0 bases; junction bases outside the gene matches: 12. This CDR3 contains 18 residues. The TCR sequence derives from a man aged 35 to 55 in good health and CMV-seropositive. This chain uses TRBV14 with TRBJ2-1; 7 bases fit TRBD2. The source material was PBMCs. CDR3 nucleotides: TGTGCCAGCAGCCTCCGCCCTCTAGCGGTGAGCTCCTACAATGAGCAGTTCTTC. The encoded protein is CASSLRPLAVSSYNEQFF.